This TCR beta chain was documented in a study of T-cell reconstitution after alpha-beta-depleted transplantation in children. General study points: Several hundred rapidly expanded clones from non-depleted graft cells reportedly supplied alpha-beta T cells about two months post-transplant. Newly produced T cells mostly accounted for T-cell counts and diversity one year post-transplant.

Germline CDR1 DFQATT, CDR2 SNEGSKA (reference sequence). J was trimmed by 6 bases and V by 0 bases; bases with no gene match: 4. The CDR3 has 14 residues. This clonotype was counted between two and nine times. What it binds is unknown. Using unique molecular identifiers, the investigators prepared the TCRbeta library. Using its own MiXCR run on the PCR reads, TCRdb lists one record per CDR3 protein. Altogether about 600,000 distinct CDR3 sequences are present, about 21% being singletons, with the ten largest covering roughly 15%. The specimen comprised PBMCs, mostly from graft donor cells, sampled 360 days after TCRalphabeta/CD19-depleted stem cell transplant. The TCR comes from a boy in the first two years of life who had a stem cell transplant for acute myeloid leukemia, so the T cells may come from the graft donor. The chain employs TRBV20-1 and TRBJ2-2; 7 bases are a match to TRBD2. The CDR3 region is CSARDVTSAGELFF. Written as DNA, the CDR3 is TGCAGTGCTAGAGATGTAACTAGCGCCGGGGAGCTGTTTTTT.